This T cell receptor beta chain came from a study of blood T cell repertoires in COVID-19 (dated by TCRdb to between 2020 and 2021). General notes on the study: Samples covering the acute and convalescent phases of COVID-19 were provided by collaborators in the United States, Italy and Spain. The prospective study material was composed of cDNA or gDNA derived from T cells, B-cell-depleted T cells, or PBMCs. The dataset comprised deeply sampled blood TCRbeta repertoires from subjects exposed to, actively infected with, or recovered from COVID-19. The repertoires were made available in a free public database intended to serve as a resource for research on the immune response to SARS-CoV-2. Samples were obtained from the ongoing ImmuneRACE study (first 160 participants) and from 1,254 subjects provided by 6 global collaborators. A de-identified subject ID, COVID-19 status, age in years and sex were almost always included in the sample metadata. Where available, HLA class I and class II types were obtained from metadata supplied by the sample provider rather than from assay-based typing.

Each collaborating institution followed its own protocols to collect whole blood in K2EDTA tubes. For TCRbeta analysis, collaborators shipped samples as frozen whole blood, isolated PBMCs, or DNA extracted from either of those sample types. TCRbeta CDR3 regions were amplified from genomic DNA using the immunoSEQ Assay, a bias-controlled multiplex PCR. Regarding the original processing steps: The number of nucleated cells in each sample was estimated from the amplification of reference gene primers within the assay. To quantify the absolute abundance of each unique TCRbeta CDR3 rearrangement, sequence reads were collapsed and filtered. For each sample, productive Simpson clonality was calculated as the square root of Simpson's diversity index across productive rearrangements. The clones in this table, taken by TCRdb from immuneACCESS, are in-frame only. Not every clone is retained; where verified, under half of the shortfall comes from an unresolved V gene, and the cause of the rest is unknown. That table supplies the V and J calls and clone size; D and trimming were determined from the DNA. Across this sample there are more than 70,000 clones, with about 85% seen only once. The ten largest account for 3.5% to 4.5% of the sample.

As for this clone: It lacks a known antigen. One base away there is no much larger clone; base qualities are not given.

Summary of the overall study and its limitations: Clinical and demographic metadata were provided uncurated, with the amount varying by source and participant.

The CDR3 has 10 amino acids, counting the end cysteine and phenylalanine. Here the CDR3 DNA is all that survives: 30 bases in frame from base 1. CDR1 ENHRY and CDR2 SYGVKD are derived from the germline V gene. At the junction V is shortened by 7 bases and J by 8 bases, with 7 bases in between. The sample comprised peripheral blood. The sequence derives from a man aged 60 to 75 with acute or convalescent COVID-19. The chain employs TRBV10-3 and TRBJ2-3; the D gene is not confidently resolved. The CDR3 has the sequence CAIKPGTQYF. The DNA sequence follows: TGTGCCATCAAACCCGGTACGCAGTATTTT.